What follows are 16 T cell receptor beta chains derived from one specimen sequenced in a study of sequential checkpoint blockade in melanoma. Treatment in this sample: randomized to nivolumab then ipilimumab (arm A) or the reverse (arm B). TCRdb keeps only in-frame clones here, not all; method: immunoSEQ multiplex PCR. The sample has about 19,000 clones; around 88% are singletons. Material: CD8+ T cells sorted from blood (inferred from file names), obtained from a patient given nivolumab and ipilimumab in sequence. All receptors derive from a human donor with melanoma.

On this clone: Within the sample, other DNA sequences also encode this same CDR3. The chain links TRBV6-1 to TRBJ2-7; D perhaps matches TRBD2 (5 bases). V was trimmed by 3 bases and J by 3 bases, leaving 9 bases between them. Germline V gene lookup returns CDR1 MNHNS and CDR2 SASEGT. The CDR3 length is 13 residues. CDR3 sequence (DNA): TGTGCCAGCAGTGAGCGAGGACTCTACGAGCAGTACTTC. This codes for CASSERGLYEQYF.

The genes are TRBV19 and TRBJ1-1; D is possibly TRBD1 (6 bases). The CDR3 spans 14 residues. The germline CDR1 and CDR2 sequences are LNHDA and SQIVND (reference sequence). The germline V and J ends were trimmed by 5 bases and 5 bases, with 15 bases remaining between them. CDR3 region: CASSPTGWGTEAFF. The CDR3 DNA is TGTGCCAGTAGTCCGACAGGCTGGGGTACTGAAGCTTTCTTT.

The chain couples TRBV19 to TRBJ1-2, with D possibly matching TRBD1 (5 bases). Germline-derived CDR1 and CDR2 are LNHDA and SQIVND (reference sequence). The CDR3 length is 13 residues. Trimming pared 3 bases from V and 6 bases from J, leaving 11 bases between. CDR3 protein: CASSMTASNGYTF. The CDR3 coding sequence is TGTGCCAGTAGTATGACAGCGTCTAATGGCTACACCTTC.

This rearrangement joins TRBV27 to TRBJ2-5, with 7 bases identical to TRBD2. The closer fit of TRBJ2-7 to the DNA end suggests the J call may be wrong. There are 15 residues in the CDR3. In germline, CDR1 is MNHEY, CDR2 SMNVEV (reference sequence). The CDR3 protein is CASSLKGLAAYEQYF. The CDR3 DNA is TGTGCCAGCAGTTTAAAGGGGCTAGCGGCCTACGAGCAGTACTTC.

The chain employs TRBV19 and TRBJ1-5; D is unclear. V lost 3 bases, J lost 4 bases, and 7 bases lay in between. From germline, CDR1 is LNHDA and CDR2 SQIVND (reference sequence). The CDR3 runs 13 residues. The CDR3 sequence is CASSILGNQPQHF. CDR3 in DNA: TGTGCCAGTAGTATCCTCGGTAATCAGCCCCAGCATTTT.

The chain couples TRBV28 to TRBJ1-1; D is ambiguous. Deletions cut 8 bases from V and 1 base from J, with 14 bases between. The CDR3 has 14 residues. Germline V gives CDR1 MDHEN, CDR2 SYDVKM. As DNA, the CDR3 is TGTGCCAGCCCGTCCTCCGCAGGGAACACTGAAGCTTTCTTT. As protein: CASPSSAGNTEAFF.

The chain carries TRBV19 and TRBJ2-7, with 12 bases lining up with TRBD2. The CDR3 extends over 13 amino acids. The V segment lost 8 bases and the J segment 4 bases; nucleotides outside the gene matches: 3. Germline V gene data show CDR1 as LNHDA and CDR2 as SQIVND (reference sequence). The CDR3 DNA sequence: TGTGCCAGTTCAGGGACTAGCGGGTACGAGCAGTACTTC. Protein: CASSGTSGYEQYF.

CDR3 coding DNA: TGTGCCAGCAGCGTAGCGGACAGACCTAATGAAAAACTGTTTTTT. Translated, it gives CASSVADRPNEKLFF. The rearrangement uses TRBV9 and TRBJ1-4, with D possibly matching TRBD1 (6 bases). The CDR3 is made up of 15 amino acids. CDR1 and CDR2 (germline): SGDLS, YYNGEE. V was trimmed by 0 bases and J by 3 bases, leaving 9 bases between them. Full variable domain (missing parts from reference TRBV9 and TRBJ1-4): DSGVTQTPKHLITATGQRVTLRCSPRSGDLSVYWYQQSLDQGLQFLIQYYNGEERAKGNILERFSAQQFPDLHSELNLSSLELGDSALYFCASSVADRPNEKLFFGSGTQLSVL.

The J gene is TRBJ1-5, the V gene TRBV28; 11 bases align to TRBD1. The CDR3 has 17 residues. In germline, CDR1 is MDHEN, CDR2 SYDVKM. The ends lost 3 bases at V and 1 base at J; junction bases unmatched: 5. The CDR3 here is CASSFGDRGTSNQPQHF. The CDR3 DNA sequence: TGTGCCAGCAGTTTTGGGGACAGGGGGACCAGCAATCAGCCCCAGCATTTT.

The V call is TRBV28, the J call TRBJ1-2; 7 bases are shared with TRBD1. The CDR3 runs 15 residues. Germline lookup yields CDR1 MDHEN and CDR2 SYDVKM. After removal of 3 bases from V and 4 bases from J, the junction contained 8 bases not matched to a gene. The CDR3: CASSLDRHRFYGYTF. CDR3 nucleotide sequence: TGTGCCAGCAGTTTGGACAGGCATAGGTTCTATGGCTACACCTTC.

This clone was seen more than once but under ten times. This rearrangement joins TRBV9 to TRBJ2-7; 8 positions match TRBD1. In germline, CDR1 is SGDLS, CDR2 YYNGEE. J gave up 3 bases and V 0 bases, and 2 bases lay outside the gene matches. The CDR3 consists of 14 residues. The CDR3 DNA reads as TGTGCCAGCAGCGTAGCCGGGACAGGCTACGAGCAGTACTTC. Amino acids: CASSVAGTGYEQYF.

V is TRBV6-1 and J is TRBJ2-7, with 7 bases that match TRBD1. Per germline, CDR1 MNHNS and CDR2 SASEGT. The CDR3 loop spans 16 amino acids. J was trimmed by 1 base and V by 1 base; bases with no gene match: 7. CDR3 sequence (DNA): TGTGCCAGCAGTGAAGACCTGGGACAGCCATCCTACGAGCAGTACTTC. Translated, it gives CASSEDLGQPSYEQYF.

As to this clone: Sequence at one end of the junction differs from germline and may be a read error. The rearrangement uses TRBV7-9 and TRBJ2-7; 8 bases are a match to TRBD2. The CDR3 has 15 residues. Germline V gene data show CDR1 as SEHNR and CDR2 as FQNEAQ (reference sequence). This CDR3 reads CASSLASGMVYEQHF. DNA of the CDR3: TGTGCCAGCAGCTTAGCTAGCGGGATGGTCTACGAGCAGCACTTC. The variable domain in full, with the rest retrieved from reference TRBV7-9 and TRBJ2-7, is DTGVSQNPRHKITKRGQNVTFRCDPISEHNRLYWYRQTLGQGPEFLTYFQNEAQLEKSRLLSDRFSAERPKGSFSTLEIQRTEQGDSAMYLCASSLASGMVYEQHFGPGTRLTVT.

The chain employs TRBV6-1 and TRBJ2-1; 10 bases line up with TRBD1. CDR1 is MNHNS and CDR2 is SASEGT in the germline V gene. The J segment lost 5 bases and the V segment lost 3 bases, leaving 4 bases of the junction unmatched. The CDR3 has 15 amino acids. In DNA, the CDR3 is TGTGCCAGCAGTGACGGGGACAGGGGCCACAATGAGCAGTTCTTC. This sequence encodes CASSDGDRGHNEQFF.

V usage is TRBV12-5 and J usage is TRBJ2-1; TRBD2 agrees at 12 bases. CDR3 length: 17 amino acids. V lost 4 bases and J lost 7; bases outside the gene matches: 11. Looked up from germline, CDR1 is LGHNT and CDR2 is FRNRAP. The CDR3 DNA sequence: TGTGCTAGTGGTTCCCTACCGGGACTAGCGGGCAATAATGAGCAGTTCTTC. This codes for CASGSLPGLAGNNEQFF.

The chain links TRBV10-2 to TRBJ2-2; possible D gene TRBD1, 5 bases. Germline-derived CDR1 and CDR2 are WSHSY and SAAADI. Trimming left V 2 bases short and J 3 bases short, with 19 bases between. The CDR3 covers 18 residues. As DNA, the CDR3 is TGCGCCAGCAGTGAGCCCCCGTGGGGCCTACACCACACCGGGGAGCTGTTTTTT. Protein product: CASSEPPWGLHHTGELFF.